What follows are 28 T cell receptor beta chains derived from one specimen sequenced in a study of T-cell memory formation after mild COVID-19 (dated by TCRdb to 2020 to 2022). The library came from 5' RACE. For sequencing, an Illumina NovaSeq 6000 was employed. The public reads were reanalyzed by TCRdb: fastp trimming at Q25, MiXCR alignment, in-frame beta chains only. Each CDR3 protein gets just one entry, which takes the most common genes and DNA from the rows behind it. For this sample the table gives some 300,000 distinct CDR3 sequences, of which approximately 22% were detected only once. The ten top clones hold roughly 23% of the sample. Sequences were obtained from PBMCs or a T cell subset sorted from them (not recorded which). These receptor sequences come from a man between 18 and 29 years old who had mild COVID-19 (a few samples of this study predate the infection). The sample titles of this study are shuffled in the database, so cell type and time point are left out; the donor was told from shared clones.

The chain has TRBV19 and TRBJ1-5; 9 positions match TRBD1. Germline V gene lookup returns CDR1 LNHDA and CDR2 SQIVND (reference sequence). Trimming removed 8 bases from V and 7 bases from J; junction bases left unmatched: 6. The CDR3 runs to 13 residues. The CDR3 DNA sequence: TGTGCCAGTCACAGGGGGCGGGAACAGCCCCAGCATTTT. Translated, it gives CASHRGREQPQHF.

CDR3 nucleotides: TGTGCCAGCAGTGTTGGTTGGAGTGAAGCTTTCTTT. Its translation: CASSVGWSEAFF. The chain employs TRBV25-1 and TRBJ1-1; the D is unclear. Germline V gene data show CDR1 as MGHDK and CDR2 as SYGVNS. Trimming took 4 bases from V and 7 from J, leaving 10 bases between them. There are 12 residues in the CDR3.

This chain links TRBV15 with TRBJ2-7, with D possibly matching TRBD1 (7 bases). Trimming shortened V by 0 bases and J by 6 bases, and 12 bases separated the two germline ends. The germline CDR1 and CDR2 sequences are LNHNV and YYDKDF (reference sequence). The CDR3 is 14 amino acids. In DNA form, the CDR3 reads TGTGCCACCAGCAGAGATGGAGGGGGCGGCGAGCAGTACTTC. This codes for CATSRDGGGGEQYF.

This clonotype was seen a handful of times. The chain links TRBV5-1 to TRBJ1-1, with a weak D call TRBD1 (5 bases). This CDR3 has 15 residues. The V and J ends lost 3 bases and 4 bases respectively, with 16 bases between them. Germline lookup yields CDR1 SGHRS and CDR2 YFSETQ. The CDR3 spells CASSSGLGGTTEAFF. In nucleotides, the CDR3 is TGCGCCAGCAGCTCCGGACTGGGGGGAACCACTGAAGCTTTCTTT.

The chain has TRBV21-1 and TRBJ2-3; the D call of TRBD1 is as the table states it, not checked on the DNA. TRBV21-1 is a listed pseudogene. The CDR3 is 15 amino acids. This CDR3 is CASVGGAPIPDTQYF. The DNA for the CDR3 is TGTGCCAGCGTAGGGGGGGCGCCTATTCCAGATACGCAGTATTTT.

This clonotype showed up just once. The chain has TRBV11-2 and TRBJ1-5; D uncertain. Trimming took off 6 bases at V and 9 bases at J, with 12 bases between the two ends. Germline V CDR1 and CDR2: SGHAT, FQNNGV. The CDR3 loop spans 12 amino acids. CDR3 DNA sequence: TGTGCCAGCAGGGCCGCACCCGGGCCCCAGCATTTT. The encoded protein is CASRAAPGPQHF. The full variable domain, with the rest looked up from reference TRBV11-2 and TRBJ1-5, is EAGVAQSPRYKIIEKRQSVAFWCNPISGHATLYWYQQILGQGPKLLIQFQNNGVVDDSQLPKDRFSAERLKGVDSTLKIQPAKLEDSAVYLCASRAAPGPQHFGDGTRLSIL.

The chain joins TRBV5-1 to TRBJ1-3; TRBD1 might be the D (5 bases). V shed 4 bases and J shed 4 bases, with 12 bases lying between them. CDR1 and CDR2 from the germline V gene are SGHRS and YFSETQ. The CDR3 sequence is 14 residues long. The CDR3 bases are TGCGCCAGCAGCGCAGCCGGGGCCGGAAACACCATATATTTT. Protein sequence: CASSAAGAGNTIYF.

CDR3 region: CASSQGQARPYEQYF. The DNA for the CDR3 is TGCGCCAGCAGCCAAGGGCAGGCGAGGCCCTACGAGCAGTACTTC. This chain uses TRBV4-3 with TRBJ2-7; D unresolved. The germline V gene encodes CDR1 LGHNA and CDR2 YSLEER. Trimming cost V 1 base and J 2 bases, with 12 bases left between them. The CDR3 contains 15 residues.

The V gene is TRBV12-3 or TRBV12-4, the J gene TRBJ1-1; no firm D call. Trimming cost V 5 bases and J 4 bases, with 8 bases left between them. The CDR3 runs to 12 residues. DNA for the CDR3: TGTGCCAGCAGTCCTTGGCCCACTGAAGCTTTCTTT. Protein: CASSPWPTEAFF.

The chain employs TRBV9 and TRBJ2-3, with D perhaps given as TRBD1 or TRBD2 (6 bases each). Per germline, CDR1 SGDLS and CDR2 YYNGEE. Trimming took off 3 bases at V and 4 bases at J, with 15 bases between the two ends. The CDR3 contains 15 residues. CDR3 sequence (DNA): TGTGCCAGCAGCGCCCAAGTCGGGGGCGCAGATACGCAGTATTTT. Amino acids: CASSAQVGGADTQYF.

The V and J genes are TRBV7-2 and TRBJ2-5; 9 positions agree with TRBD2. Germline CDR1 SGHTA, CDR2 FQGNSA. CDR3 length equals 15 residues. Trimming took 5 bases from V and 0 from J; bases not matched to a gene: 4. The CDR3 DNA sequence: TGTGCCAGCAGCCCTGGACTAGCGAACCAAGAGACCCAGTACTTC. Translating gives CASSPGLANQETQYF. Based on the CDR3 plus reference TRBV7-2 and TRBJ2-5, the full variable domain is GAGVSQSPSNKVTEKGKDVELRCDPISGHTALYWYRQSLGQGLEFLIYFQGNSAPDKSGLPSDRFSAERTGGSVSTLTIQRTQQEDSAVYLCASSPGLANQETQYFGPGTRLLVL.

The rearrangement uses TRBV10-3 and TRBJ2-5; 12 nucleotides line up with TRBD2. This CDR3 has 18 residues. The V gene end was trimmed by 0 bases and the J gene end by 0 bases; junction bases not matched to a gene: 5. Germline CDR1 ENHRY, CDR2 SYGVKD. The CDR3 region has the DNA TGTGCCATCAGTGAGTCGACTAGCGGGGGCAAGTACCAAGAGACCCAGTACTTC. It codes for CAISESTSGGKYQETQYF.

This clonotype was seen a few times. At one end, the junction sequence differs from germline, possibly due to a read error. The chain uses TRBV29-1 and TRBJ2-1; 8 nucleotides match TRBD2. The CDR3 extends over 14 amino acids. The germline V gene encodes CDR1 SQVTM and CDR2 ANQGSEA. The CDR3 DNA follows: TGCAGCGTTGAGCAATTTCGGGAGGGCGCCGACGAGTCCTTC. Residues: CSVEQFREGADESF.

This clonotype appeared a few times. The V and J genes are TRBV20-1 and TRBJ2-7, with 10 nucleotides matching TRBD1. This CDR3 is 13 amino acids long. The germline CDR1 and CDR2 sequences are DFQATT and SNEGSKA (reference sequence). With 3 bases clipped from V and 4 bases from J, the junction kept 3 bases outside the gene matches. The CDR3 bases are TGCAGTGCTAGGGGGACAGGGGTTTACGAGCAGTACGTC. Amino acid sequence: CSARGTGVYEQYV.

This clonotype was detected a few times. This rearrangement joins TRBV25-1 to TRBJ2-1; D uncertain. Trimming cost V 3 bases and J 3 bases, with 9 bases left between them. The CDR3 is 14 residues long. Germline-derived CDR1 and CDR2 are MGHDK and SYGVNS. The CDR3 here is CASSDQIRYNEQFF. The DNA for the CDR3 is TGTGCCAGCAGTGACCAGATCCGCTACAATGAGCAGTTCTTC.

The gene calls are TRBV7-8 and TRBJ1-5; the match to TRBD1 covers 7 bases. The length of the CDR3 is 16 residues. Trimming cost V 1 base and J 1 base; bases outside gene matches: 4. CDR1 is SGHVS and CDR2 is FQNEAQ in the germline V gene. The CDR3 DNA sequence: TGTGCCAGCAGCTTAGGGGGCAGGGGGAGCAATCAGCCCCAGCATTTT. This sequence encodes CASSLGGRGSNQPQHF.

This clonotype showed up many times. This chain joins TRBV5-1 and TRBJ2-2; no reliable D call. Germline CDR1 SGHRS, CDR2 YFSETQ. V was pared by 0 bases and J by 3 bases, with 9 bases between. The CDR3 covers 15 residues. CDR3 amino acids: CASSLGAPDTGELFF. The CDR3 region has the DNA TGCGCCAGCAGCTTGGGGGCCCCAGACACCGGGGAGCTGTTTTTT.

This clonotype was counted a few times. The CDR3 protein is CASTHWTGGNGYTF. Written as DNA, the CDR3 is TGCGCCAGCACTCACTGGACAGGGGGCAATGGCTACACCTTC. The chain has TRBV23-1 and TRBJ1-2; 11 nucleotides align to TRBD1. TRBV23-1 is an ORF, and what it does is uncertain. Germline trimming cut 7 bases from V and 6 bases from J; bases unmatched to any gene: 7. The CDR3 has 14 residues.

The chain joins TRBV20-1 to TRBJ2-3, with 9 bases fitting TRBD2. The CDR3 runs 13 residues. The junction had 9 bases not matched to a gene; V was cut back by 0 bases and J by 14 bases. Germline loops: CDR1 DFQATT, CDR2 SNEGSKA (reference sequence). CDR3 amino acids: CSARDPWRGGLYF. CDR3 in DNA: TGCAGTGCTAGAGACCCCTGGCGGGGGGGCTTGTATTTT.

This chain connects TRBV6-2 or TRBV6-3 to TRBJ2-3, with D possibly matching TRBD1 (6 bases). This CDR3 spans 13 amino acids. Germline V gene sequence: CDR1 MNHEY, CDR2 SVGEGT. Trimming left V 7 bases short and J 1 base short, with 9 bases between. The CDR3 protein is CASNYRGTDTQYF. CDR3 nucleotides: TGTGCCAGCAACTACAGGGGCACAGATACGCAGTATTTT.

This clonotype was counted between two and nine times. This chain joins TRBV7-2 and TRBJ2-3; D gene uncertain. Trimming shortened V by 7 bases and J by 5 bases, and 10 bases separated the two germline ends. Germline V gene sequence: CDR1 SGHTA, CDR2 FQGNSA. The CDR3 is 12 residues long. This CDR3 is CASTKMVDTQYF. The CDR3 DNA sequence: TGTGCCAGCACCAAAATGGTAGATACGCAGTATTTT.

This clonotype showed up just a few times. The V and J genes are TRBV27 and TRBJ2-7, with D possibly called TRBD1 or TRBD2 (5 bases each). V lost 2 bases to trimming and J lost 4 bases, with 15 bases between them. Germline V CDR1 and CDR2: MNHEY, SMNVEV (reference sequence). The CDR3 consists of 15 residues. CDR3 coding DNA: TGTGCCAGCAGTTTAACGGGGCGAAGGCCATACGAGCAGTACTTC. Encoded protein: CASSLTGRRPYEQYF.

About this clonotype itself: A much more abundant neighbour one base away suggests this may be a read error. The V gene is TRBV30, the J gene TRBJ2-6; D gene uncertain. Germline assignment: CDR1 GTSNPN and CDR2 SVGIG (reference sequence). Trimming removed 6 bases at V and 0 bases at J, with 9 bases between. CDR3 size: 14 residues. The CDR3 DNA sequence: TGTGCCTGCAAGAAAGACTCTGGGGCCAACGTCCTGACTTTC. Residues: CACKKDSGANVLTF.

This clonotype was counted between two and nine times. The chain couples TRBV7-9 to TRBJ2-7, with TRBD1 matching 7 bases. J was trimmed by 5 bases and V by 5 bases; bases with no gene match: 12. The V gene's germline CDR1 is SEHNR and CDR2 FQNEAQ (reference sequence). This CDR3 spans 15 amino acids. The CDR3 reads CASSNRPRQGDEQYF. The CDR3, as DNA: TGTGCCAGCAGCAACCGTCCCCGACAGGGAGACGAGCAGTACTTC.

This clonotype was counted at least ten times. CDR3 amino acids: CASSQETPILQETQYF. In DNA, the CDR3 is TGTGCCAGCAGCCAAGAAACACCTATACTTCAAGAGACCCAGTACTTC. The chain is built from TRBV4-2 and TRBJ2-5; D remains unclear. V was pared by 0 bases and J by 2 bases, with 13 bases between. Germline V gives CDR1 LGHNA, CDR2 YNFKEQ. The CDR3 consists of 16 residues.

A few counts support this clonotype. V gene TRBV29-1 combines with J gene TRBJ1-1, with 9 positions matching TRBD1. The CDR3 has 14 residues. V was pared by 4 bases and J by 0 bases, with 3 bases of the junction left unmatched. Germline CDR1 and CDR2: SQVTM and ANQGSEA. The DNA for the CDR3 is TGCAGCGTTGCGACAGGGGGGGTGAACACTGAAGCTTTCTTT. It specifies CSVATGGVNTEAFF.

This clonotype has a handful of counts. The chain links TRBV15 to TRBJ1-6, with unresolved D. The V end lost 1 base, the J end lost 7 bases, and 8 bases lay between the germline ends. Germline V gives CDR1 LNHNV, CDR2 YYDKDF (reference sequence). The CDR3 spans 14 residues. CDR3 sequence (DNA): TGTGCCACCAGCAGAGTGGGCCTAAATTCACCCCTCCACTTT. As protein: CATSRVGLNSPLHF.

This chain uses TRBV3-1 with TRBJ1-2, with D tentatively TRBD1 (5 bases). Germline loops: CDR1 LGHDT, CDR2 YNNKEL (reference sequence). Trimming removed 0 bases from V and 6 bases from J, with 14 bases in between. The CDR3 runs 15 residues. CDR3 region: CASSQEQTAFNGYTF. The CDR3 nucleotides read TGTGCCAGCAGCCAAGAACAGACAGCCTTTAATGGCTACACCTTC.